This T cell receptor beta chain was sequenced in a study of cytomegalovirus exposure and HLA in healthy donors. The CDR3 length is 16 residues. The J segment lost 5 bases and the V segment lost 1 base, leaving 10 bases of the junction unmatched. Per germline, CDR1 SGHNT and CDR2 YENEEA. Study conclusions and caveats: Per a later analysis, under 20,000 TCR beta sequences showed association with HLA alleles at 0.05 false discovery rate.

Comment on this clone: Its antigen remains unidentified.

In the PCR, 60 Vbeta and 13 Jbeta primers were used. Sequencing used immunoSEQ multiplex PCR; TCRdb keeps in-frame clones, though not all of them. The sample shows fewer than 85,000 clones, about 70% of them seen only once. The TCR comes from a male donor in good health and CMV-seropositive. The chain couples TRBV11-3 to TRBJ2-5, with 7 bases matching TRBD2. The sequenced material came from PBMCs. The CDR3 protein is CASSLGFSSGTETQYF. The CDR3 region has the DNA TGTGCCAGCAGCTTAGGGTTCTCTAGCGGTACGGAGACCCAGTACTTC.